The entry below gives a single TCR beta chain sequence along with its context. This entry is derived from a study of early T cells in non-severe SARS-CoV-2 infection. Study context: Unpaired chains resulted from sequencing bulk RNA of unsorted whole blood.

The germline V gene encodes CDR1 SQVTM and CDR2 ANQGSEA. The CDR3 totals 12 residues. J gave up 6 bases and V 8 bases, and 6 bases lay outside the gene matches. cDNA molecules, individually, were tagged with unique molecular identifiers. In TCRdb, the 5' RACE reads were re-called with MiXCR into one record per CDR3 protein. The sample includes about 30,000 distinct CDR3 sequences, 3% to 4% seen only once; the top ten take 7% to 10%. Sequencing used whole blood. This TCR was sampled from an adult who was a healthcare worker with PCR-confirmed SARS-CoV-2 infection or an uninfected control (not recorded which). The genes are TRBV29-1 and TRBJ2-2, with TRBD1 matching over 7 bases. CDR3 amino acids: CSTTGVAGELFF. The CDR3 DNA sequence: TGCAGCACCACAGGGGTAGCCGGGGAGCTGTTTTTT.